The subject of this entry is one T cell receptor (beta chain). Germline CDR1 SQVTM, CDR2 ANQGSEA. The CDR3 is 13 residues long. The ends were cut back, 4 bases at V and 3 bases at J, with 12 bases in the middle. The data are from a study of blood T cells in healthy people across ages. Sample-barcoded 5' priming and a J-beta primer mix drove a second PCR of about 6 to 11 cycles. TCRdb used MiXCR to reprocess the 5' RACE reads, holding one entry per CDR3 protein. Of about a million distinct CDR3 sequences listed, 35% to 40% are singletons. The sample consisted of blood. This TCR derives from a man between 18 and 29 years old in good health. The chain is built from TRBV29-1 and TRBJ2-5; no firm D call. In DNA form, the CDR3 reads TGCAGCGTTGTGTCCAGACCAAAAGAGACCCAGTACTTC. It yields the protein CSVVSRPKETQYF.